This T cell receptor (beta chain) was found in a study of T and B cells in COVID-19 patients. Looking at the study overall: Of under 25 active-infection patients, approximately twelve were critically ill with mechanical ventilation or extracorporeal membrane oxygenation.

TRB rearrangements were amplified by multiplex PCR with BIOMED2 TRB-A/B primers. From the multiplex PCR reads, TCRdb called clonotypes with MiXCR, one entry per CDR3 protein. Found here are 20,000 or so distinct CDR3 sequences, 25% to 35% of them singletons; the top ten hold about 3%. The trim removed 5 bases at V and 6 bases at J, leaving 15 bases unmatched. Germline V gene sequence: CDR1 SEHNR, CDR2 FQNEAQ (reference sequence). CDR3 size: 18 residues. Blood genomic DNA input for TRB amplification was roughly 230-550 ng. Notes on the study in general: CD4+, regulatory T cell, CD8+ and sorted SARS-CoV-2-responsive or tetramer+ T cells were not yet sequenced.

Note on this clonotype: Its matching antigen is unknown.

Sequencing input: blood. The clonotype comes from a human donor who had recovered from COVID-19. The V call is TRBV7-9, the J call TRBJ2-1; 11 bases agree with TRBD1. CDR3 nucleotide sequence: TGTGCCAGCAGCCCCGACACCTCCGCGGGACAGGGGGGCAATGAGCAGTTCTTC. Translation: CASSPDTSAGQGGNEQFF.